This T cell receptor beta chain was sequenced during a study of a mutant IDH1 vaccine in newly diagnosed glioma. Time point here: week 47, end of study. Each vaccine dose was 300 ug of mutant IDH1 20-mer peptide, with topical imiquimod. Worth noting for this clone: What it binds is not known.

The CDR3 consists of 19 residues. Sequenced by immunoSEQ multiplex PCR; TCRdb stores in-frame clones only, minus some. The table includes under 30,000 clones, almost 85% detected once. The starting material was PBMCs, obtained from a glioma patient whose treatment included an IDH1 peptide vaccine. The origin of this receptor is a middle-aged man with glioma. V gene TRBV1 combines with J gene TRBJ1-3. TRBV1 is given as a pseudogene. DNA of the CDR3: TGCACCAGCAGCCAAGATAGGGCTAGGGTTGGGATTCGGGTGTACACCATATATTTT. Translating gives CTSSQDRARVGIRVYTIYF.